This record concerns one T cell receptor (beta chain) sequence. This sample was taken from a study of blood T cells in healthy people across ages. V lost 5 bases, J lost 0 bases, and 11 bases lay in between. From germline, CDR1 is MDHEN and CDR2 SYDVKM. The CDR3 is 15 residues long. Then a second PCR, running roughly 7 to 12 cycles, was carried out with a sample-barcoded 5' primer and a J-beta primer mix. TCRdb reprocessed the 5' RACE reads via MiXCR and lists one record per CDR3 protein. Of around 1,000,000 distinct CDR3 sequences in the sample, around 27% were seen once. These same records also appear under a second study, on T cells of mothers and their children.

This clonotype was obtained from a girl aged 2 to 10 in good health. The chain joins TRBV28 to TRBJ1-3; D remains unclear. The specimen was blood. Here the CDR3 DNA reads TGTGCCAGCAGTCCCACGGTGCGCTCTGGAAACACCATATATTTT. The encoded protein is CASSPTVRSGNTIYF.